A selection of T cell receptor beta chains follows, all from one sample in a study of technical replicates of blood from several donors. Clones were read by immunoSEQ multiplex PCR, and TCRdb kept only the in-frame ones, dropping some. The sample has 65,000 to 80,000 clones, 98% seen once. The sample consisted of T cells isolated from PBMCs. These receptors originate from a human donor in good health. The CDR3 runs from the conserved cysteine through the conserved F or W. The order of the fields is D gene, V gene, J gene, CDR3 DNA, CDR3 protein. The D gene is left open where the match is weak.

TRBD2	TRBV7-3	TRBJ2-1	TGTGCCAGCAGCTTATGGAGCGGGAGTTCCAATGAGCAGTTCTTC	CASSLWSGSSNEQFF
-	TRBV7-6	TRBJ2-1	TGTGCCAGCAGCTTAGGAGGGCTCCCCTACAATGAGCAGTTCTTC	CASSLGGLPYNEQFF
TRBD1	TRBV19	TRBJ2-7	TGTGCCAGTAGTATGCCCGGTTTGGGACAGGGGGCTGAGCAGTACTTC	CASSMPGLGQGAEQYF
-	TRBV23-1	TRBJ1-5	TGCGCCAGCAGTACAACAGATCCTCAGCCCCAGCATTTT	CASSTTDPQPQHF
TRBD1	TRBV4-2	TRBJ1-1	TGTGCCAGCAGCGCACAGGGGGCGCCAGGTGAAGCTTTCTTT	CASSAQGAPGEAFF
-	TRBV4-1	TRBJ1-1	TGCGCCAGCAGCCAATTACAGGGATTGAACACTGAAGCTTTCTTT	CASSQLQGLNTEAFF
-	TRBV6-5	TRBJ2-5	TGTGCCAGCAGTTACGGCCTCAGTCAGGAAGAGACCCAGTACTTC	CASSYGLSQEETQYF
TRBD1	TRBV6-6	TRBJ1-1	TGTGCCAGCAGTGACCCGACAGGGGGCGACACTGAAGCTTTCTTT	CASSDPTGGDTEAFF
TRBD1	TRBV5-6	TRBJ2-5	TGTGCCAGCAGTCTGGACAGGGGAGAGACCCAGTACTTC	CASSLDRGETQYF
-	TRBV15	TRBJ2-3	TGTGCCACCAGCAGGGATGAGGGAGGAACGCAGTATTTT	CATSRDEGGTQYF
-	TRBV5-6	TRBJ2-1	TGTGCCAGCAGCTTGGCCCGGGAACCCTACAATGAGCAGTTCTTC	CASSLAREPYNEQFF
TRBD2	TRBV7-2	TRBJ2-1	TGTGCCAGCAGCTCTTGGACTAGCGAGAGGGACATGGGTGAGCAGTTCTTC	CASSSWTSERDMGEQFF
-	TRBV30	TRBJ1-4	TGTGCCTGGAGTGCCCGGGAACGAACCGAAAAACTGTTTTTT	CAWSARERTEKLFF
-	TRBV2	TRBJ2-7	TGTGCCAGCGAAGGAGGAGGAGGGAGATCCTACGAGCAGTACTTC	CASEGGGGRSYEQYF
-	TRBV23-1	TRBJ1-1	TGCGCCAGCAGTGTACGGGAAATGAACACTGAAGCTTTCTTT	CASSVREMNTEAFF
-	TRBV12-5	TRBJ2-1	TGTGCTAGTGGATCACAGGGAATAGATAATGAGCAGTTCTTC	CASGSQGIDNEQFF
TRBD2	TRBV5-6	TRBJ2-3	TGTGCCAGCAGCTTGTGGTTCAGCGGGAGGCTACCCGATACGCAGTATTTT	CASSLWFSGRLPDTQYF